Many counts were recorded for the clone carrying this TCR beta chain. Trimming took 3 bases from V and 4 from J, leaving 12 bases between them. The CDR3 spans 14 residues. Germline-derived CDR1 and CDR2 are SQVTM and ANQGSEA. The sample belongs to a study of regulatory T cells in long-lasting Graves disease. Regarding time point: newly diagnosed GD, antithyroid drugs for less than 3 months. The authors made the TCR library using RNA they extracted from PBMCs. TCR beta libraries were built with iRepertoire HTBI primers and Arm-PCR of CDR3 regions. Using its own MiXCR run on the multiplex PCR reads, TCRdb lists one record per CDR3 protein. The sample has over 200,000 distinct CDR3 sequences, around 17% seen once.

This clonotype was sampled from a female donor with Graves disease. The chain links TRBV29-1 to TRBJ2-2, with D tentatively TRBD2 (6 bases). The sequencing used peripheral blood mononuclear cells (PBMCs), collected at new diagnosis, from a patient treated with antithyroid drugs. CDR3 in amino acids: CSVERGVGTGELFF. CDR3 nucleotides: TGCAGCGTTGAGCGGGGAGTGGGCACCGGGGAGCTGTTTTTT.